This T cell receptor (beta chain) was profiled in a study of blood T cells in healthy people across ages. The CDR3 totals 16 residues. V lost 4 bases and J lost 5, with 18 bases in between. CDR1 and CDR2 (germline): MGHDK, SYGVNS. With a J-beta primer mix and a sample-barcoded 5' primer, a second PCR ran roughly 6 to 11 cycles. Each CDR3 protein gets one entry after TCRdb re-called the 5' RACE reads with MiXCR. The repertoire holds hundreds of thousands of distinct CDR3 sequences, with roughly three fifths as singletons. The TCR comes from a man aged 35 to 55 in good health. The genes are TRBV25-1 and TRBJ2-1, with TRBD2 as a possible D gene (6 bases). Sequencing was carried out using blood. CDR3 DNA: TGTGCCAGCAGTGGTCCCCGGGACTCCCCTCACAATGAGCAGTTCTTC. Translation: CASSGPRDSPHNEQFF.